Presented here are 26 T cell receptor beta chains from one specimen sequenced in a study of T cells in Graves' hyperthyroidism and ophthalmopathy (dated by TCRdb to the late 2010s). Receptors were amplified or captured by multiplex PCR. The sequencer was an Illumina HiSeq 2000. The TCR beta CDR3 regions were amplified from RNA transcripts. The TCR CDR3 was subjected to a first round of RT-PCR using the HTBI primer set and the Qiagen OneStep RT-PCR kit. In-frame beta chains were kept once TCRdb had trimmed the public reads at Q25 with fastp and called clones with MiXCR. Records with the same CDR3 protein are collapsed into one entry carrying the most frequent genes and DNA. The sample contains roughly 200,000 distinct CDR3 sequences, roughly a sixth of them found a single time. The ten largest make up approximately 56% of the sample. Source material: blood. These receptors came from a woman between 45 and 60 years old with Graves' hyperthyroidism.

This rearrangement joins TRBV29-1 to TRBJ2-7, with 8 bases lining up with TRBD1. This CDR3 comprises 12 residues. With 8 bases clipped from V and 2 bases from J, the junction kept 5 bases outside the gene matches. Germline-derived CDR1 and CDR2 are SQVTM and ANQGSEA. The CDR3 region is CSPWTGPYEQYF. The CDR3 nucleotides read TGCAGCCCCTGGACAGGGCCCTACGAGCAGTACTTC.

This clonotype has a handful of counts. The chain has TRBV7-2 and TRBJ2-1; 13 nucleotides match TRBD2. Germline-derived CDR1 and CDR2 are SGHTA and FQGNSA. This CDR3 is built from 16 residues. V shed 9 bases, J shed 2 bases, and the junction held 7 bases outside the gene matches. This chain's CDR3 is CARETSGRSPYNEQFF. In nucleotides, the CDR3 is TGTGCCAGAGAGACTAGCGGGAGGAGTCCCTACAATGAGCAGTTCTTC.

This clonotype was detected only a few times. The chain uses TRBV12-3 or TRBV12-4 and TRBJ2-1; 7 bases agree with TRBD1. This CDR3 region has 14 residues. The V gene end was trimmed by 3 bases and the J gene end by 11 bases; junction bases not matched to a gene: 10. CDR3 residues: CASSFWDSPGQQFF. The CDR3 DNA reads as TGTGCCAGCAGTTTTTGGGACAGTCCCGGGCAGCAGTTCTTC.

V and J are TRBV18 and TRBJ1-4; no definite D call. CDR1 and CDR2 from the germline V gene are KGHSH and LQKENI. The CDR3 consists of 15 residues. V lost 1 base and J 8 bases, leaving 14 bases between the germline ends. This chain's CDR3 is CASSPLVPSGEKLFF. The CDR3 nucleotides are TGTGCCAGCTCACCACTTGTGCCGTCTGGCGAAAAACTGTTTTTT.

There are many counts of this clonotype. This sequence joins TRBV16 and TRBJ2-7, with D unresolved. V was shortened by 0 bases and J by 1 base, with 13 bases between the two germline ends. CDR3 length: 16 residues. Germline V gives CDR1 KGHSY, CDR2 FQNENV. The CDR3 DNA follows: TGTGCCAGCAGCCAATCGCGCCGCCTGCAGTCCTACGAGCAGTACTTC. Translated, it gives CASSQSRRLQSYEQYF.

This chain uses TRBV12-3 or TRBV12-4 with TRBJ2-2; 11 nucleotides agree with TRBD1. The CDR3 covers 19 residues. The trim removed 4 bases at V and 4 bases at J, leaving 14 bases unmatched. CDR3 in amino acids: CASSSGDSGQGVVTGELFF. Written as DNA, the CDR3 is TGTGCCAGCAGTTCCGGGGATTCGGGACAGGGGGTGGTCACCGGGGAGCTGTTTTTT.

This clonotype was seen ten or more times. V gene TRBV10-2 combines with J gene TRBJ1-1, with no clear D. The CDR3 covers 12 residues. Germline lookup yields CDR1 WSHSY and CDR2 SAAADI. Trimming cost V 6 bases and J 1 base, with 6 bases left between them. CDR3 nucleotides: TGCGCCAGCAGCCCGACGAACACTGAAGCTTTCTTT. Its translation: CASSPTNTEAFF.

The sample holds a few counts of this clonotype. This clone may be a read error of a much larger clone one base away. The CDR3 nucleotides read TGTGCCAGCAGTTACGCCCGGCTATCTCAAGAGACCCAGTACTTC. Residues: CASSYARLSQETQYF. The J gene is TRBJ2-5, the V gene TRBV6-5; D call uncertain. CDR3 length: 15 amino acids. V lost 2 bases and J lost 2, with 12 bases in between. CDR1 and CDR2 from the germline V gene are MNHEY and SVGAGI.

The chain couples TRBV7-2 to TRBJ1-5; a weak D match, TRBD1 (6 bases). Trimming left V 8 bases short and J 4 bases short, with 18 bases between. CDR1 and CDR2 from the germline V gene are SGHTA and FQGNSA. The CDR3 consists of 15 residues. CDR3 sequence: CASAWTDTSNQPQHF. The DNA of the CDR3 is TGTGCCAGCGCATGGACAGATACTTCTAATCAGCCCCAGCATTTT.

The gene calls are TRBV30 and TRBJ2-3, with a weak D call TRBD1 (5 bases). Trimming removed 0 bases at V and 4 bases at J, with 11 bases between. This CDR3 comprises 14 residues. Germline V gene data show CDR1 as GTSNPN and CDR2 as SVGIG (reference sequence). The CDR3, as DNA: TGTGCCTGGAGTGTAGGGGCAATTGCAGATACGCAGTATTTT. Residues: CAWSVGAIADTQYF.

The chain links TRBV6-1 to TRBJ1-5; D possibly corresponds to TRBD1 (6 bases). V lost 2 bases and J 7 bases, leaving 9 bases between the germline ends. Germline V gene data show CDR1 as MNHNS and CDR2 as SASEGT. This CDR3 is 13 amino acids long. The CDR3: CASSEQGIQPQHF. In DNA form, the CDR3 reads TGTGCCAGCAGTGAACAGGGGATCCAGCCCCAGCATTTT.

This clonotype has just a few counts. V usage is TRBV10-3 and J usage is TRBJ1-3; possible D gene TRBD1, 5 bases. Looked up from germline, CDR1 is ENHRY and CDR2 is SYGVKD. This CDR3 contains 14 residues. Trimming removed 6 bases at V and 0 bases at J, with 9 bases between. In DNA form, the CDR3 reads TGTGCCATCAGCACAGGAGACTCTGGAAACACCATATATTTT. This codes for CAISTGDSGNTIYF.

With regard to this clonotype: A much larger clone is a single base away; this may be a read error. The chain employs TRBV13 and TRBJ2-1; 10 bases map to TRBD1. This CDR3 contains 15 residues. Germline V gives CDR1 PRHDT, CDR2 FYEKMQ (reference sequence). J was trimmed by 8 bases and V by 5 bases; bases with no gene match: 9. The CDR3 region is CASSRYDRGPDEQFF. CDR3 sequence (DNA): TGTGCCAGCAGCCGTTATGACAGGGGGCCGGATGAGCAGTTCTTC.

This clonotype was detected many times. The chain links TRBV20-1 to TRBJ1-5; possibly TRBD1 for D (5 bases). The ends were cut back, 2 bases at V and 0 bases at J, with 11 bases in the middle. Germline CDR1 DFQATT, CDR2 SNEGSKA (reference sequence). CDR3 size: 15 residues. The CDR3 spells CSARRGRVSNQPQHF. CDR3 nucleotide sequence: TGCAGTGCTAGAAGGGGCAGGGTTAGCAATCAGCCCCAGCATTTT.

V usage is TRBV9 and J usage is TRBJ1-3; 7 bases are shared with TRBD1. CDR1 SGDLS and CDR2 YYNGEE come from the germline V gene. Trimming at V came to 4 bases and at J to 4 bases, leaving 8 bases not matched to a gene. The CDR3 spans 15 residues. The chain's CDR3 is CASSTEGDSGNTIYF. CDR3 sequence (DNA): TGTGCCAGCAGCACCGAGGGGGACAGCGGAAACACCATATATTTT.

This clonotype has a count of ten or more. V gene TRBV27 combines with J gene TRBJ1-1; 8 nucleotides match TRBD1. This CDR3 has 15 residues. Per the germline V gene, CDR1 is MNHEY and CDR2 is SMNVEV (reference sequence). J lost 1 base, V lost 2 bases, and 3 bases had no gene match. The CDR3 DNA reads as TGTGCCAGCAGTTTAAGACAGGGGACGAACACTGAAGCTTTCTTT. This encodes CASSLRQGTNTEAFF.

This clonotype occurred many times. CDR3 protein: CASTRTGAYEQYF. CDR3 nucleotide sequence: TGTGCCAGCACCCGGACAGGAGCCTACGAGCAGTACTTC. The chain recombines TRBV3-1 with TRBJ2-7; 7 bases line up with TRBD1. This CDR3 has 13 residues. Germline lookup yields CDR1 LGHDT and CDR2 YNNKEL (reference sequence). Unmatched junction bases numbered 5, after V lost 7 bases and J lost 2 bases.

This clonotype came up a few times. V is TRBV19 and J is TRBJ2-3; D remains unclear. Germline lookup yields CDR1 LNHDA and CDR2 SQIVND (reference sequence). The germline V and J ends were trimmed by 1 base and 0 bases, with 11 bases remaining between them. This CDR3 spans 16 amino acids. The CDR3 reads CASSIGSVFSTDTQYF. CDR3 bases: TGTGCCAGTAGTATAGGTTCGGTTTTTAGCACAGATACGCAGTATTTT.

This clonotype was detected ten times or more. The CDR3 spells CASSPSQATEAFF. The CDR3 DNA reads TGTGCCAGCTCACCATCGCAGGCGACTGAAGCTTTCTTT. The chain has TRBV18 and TRBJ1-1; D gene unclear. This CDR3 comprises 13 residues. Germline lookup yields CDR1 KGHSH and CDR2 LQKENI. The V gene lost 2 bases and the J gene lost 5 bases, with 9 bases spanning the gap.

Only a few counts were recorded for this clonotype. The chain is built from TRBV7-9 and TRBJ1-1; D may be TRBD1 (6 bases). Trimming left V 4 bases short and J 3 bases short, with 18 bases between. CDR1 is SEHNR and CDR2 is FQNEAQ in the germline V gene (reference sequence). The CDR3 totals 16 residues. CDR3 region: CASSSSGGAGDTEAFF. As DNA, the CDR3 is TGTGCCAGCAGCTCGTCCGGGGGGGCTGGAGACACTGAAGCTTTCTTT.

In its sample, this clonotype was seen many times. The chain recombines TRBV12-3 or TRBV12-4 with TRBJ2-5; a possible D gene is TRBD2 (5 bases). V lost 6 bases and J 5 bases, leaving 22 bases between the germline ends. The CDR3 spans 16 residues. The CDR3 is CASSPNPLAVAETQYF. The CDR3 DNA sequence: TGTGCCAGCAGCCCCAATCCGCTAGCCGTAGCGGAGACCCAGTACTTC.

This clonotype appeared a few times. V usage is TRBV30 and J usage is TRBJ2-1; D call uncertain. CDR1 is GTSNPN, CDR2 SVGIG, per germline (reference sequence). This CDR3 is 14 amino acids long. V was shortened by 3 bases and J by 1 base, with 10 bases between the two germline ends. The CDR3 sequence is CAWRRLDSYNEQFF. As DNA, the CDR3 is TGTGCCTGGAGACGACTGGATTCCTACAATGAGCAGTTCTTC.

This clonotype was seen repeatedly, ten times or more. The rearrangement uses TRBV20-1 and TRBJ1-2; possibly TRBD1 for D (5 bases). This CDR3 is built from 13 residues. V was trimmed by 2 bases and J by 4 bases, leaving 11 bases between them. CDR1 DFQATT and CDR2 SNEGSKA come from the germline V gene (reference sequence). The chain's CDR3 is CSARTGTAYGYTF. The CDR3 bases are TGCAGTGCTAGAACGGGGACGGCCTATGGCTACACCTTC.

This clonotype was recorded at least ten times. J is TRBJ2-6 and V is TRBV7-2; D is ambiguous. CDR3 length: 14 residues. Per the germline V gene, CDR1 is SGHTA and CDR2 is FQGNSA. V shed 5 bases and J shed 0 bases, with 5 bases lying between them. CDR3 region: CASSRISGANVLTF. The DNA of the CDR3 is TGTGCCAGCAGCCGTATCTCTGGGGCCAACGTCCTGACTTTC.

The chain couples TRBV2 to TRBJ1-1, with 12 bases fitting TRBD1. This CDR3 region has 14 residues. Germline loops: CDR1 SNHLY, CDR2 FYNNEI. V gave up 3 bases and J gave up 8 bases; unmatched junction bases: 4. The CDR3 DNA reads TGTGCCAGCAGTGAGCCCGGGACAGGGGGCGAAGCTTTCTTT. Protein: CASSEPGTGGEAFF. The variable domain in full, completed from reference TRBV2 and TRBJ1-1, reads EPEVTQTPSHQVTQMGQEVILRCVPISNHLYFYWYRQILGQKVEFLVSFYNNEISEKSEIFDDQFSVERPDGSNFTLKIRSTKLEDSAMYFCASSEPGTGGEAFFGQGTRLTVV.

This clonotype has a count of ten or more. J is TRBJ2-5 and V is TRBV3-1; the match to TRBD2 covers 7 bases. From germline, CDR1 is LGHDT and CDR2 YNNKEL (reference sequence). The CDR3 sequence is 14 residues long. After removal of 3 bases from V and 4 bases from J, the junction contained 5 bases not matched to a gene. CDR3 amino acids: CASSQTSFGETQYF. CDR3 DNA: TGTGCCAGCAGCCAGACTAGCTTCGGAGAGACCCAGTACTTC.